A single sample is the source of the 14 T cell receptor beta chains below, sequenced in a study of control samples from healthy donors and cancer patients. Assay used: immunoSEQ multiplex PCR; TCRdb lists only in-frame clones, some missing. The sample records 68,000 or so clones, around 80% being singletons. The material sequenced was blood. The receptors stem from a man aged 55-75 years in good health.

V and J are TRBV9 and TRBJ2-4, with a possible D match to TRBD2 (5 bases). CDR1 is SGDLS, CDR2 YYNGEE, per germline. Trimming cost V 4 bases and J 7 bases, with 15 bases left between them. The CDR3 totals 14 residues. This chain's CDR3 is CASSPSPTGNIQYF. In nucleotides, the CDR3 is TGTGCCAGCAGCCCGTCCCCTACGGGGAACATTCAGTACTTC.

The chain has TRBV12-3 or TRBV12-4 and TRBJ2-3; possible D gene TRBD2, 5 bases. V was trimmed by 4 bases and J by 9 bases, leaving 11 bases between them. The CDR3 runs 12 residues. The CDR3 nucleotides read TGTGCCAGCAGTTCGGACTTACAGACGCAGTATTTT. Protein product: CASSSDLQTQYF.

V usage is TRBV7-6 and J usage is TRBJ1-4, with D unresolved. Trimming removed 5 bases from V and 0 bases from J, with 7 bases in between. CDR3 length: 14 residues. Germline V gene data show CDR1 as SGHVS and CDR2 as FNYEAQ. The CDR3 loop reads CASSHEATNEKLFF. The CDR3 nucleotides read TGTGCCAGCAGCCACGAAGCAACTAATGAAAAACTGTTTTTT.

The chain links TRBV5-6 to TRBJ2-3; TRBD2 agrees at 10 bases. The CDR3 runs to 18 residues. Germline V gives CDR1 SGHDT, CDR2 YYEEEE. The V gene end was trimmed by 4 bases and the J gene end by 0 bases; junction bases not matched to a gene: 11. The CDR3 region has the DNA TGTGCCAGCAGCACGGGACTAGCGCCATGGCAGAGCACAGATACGCAGTATTTT. Protein product: CASSTGLAPWQSTDTQYF. The full variable domain, rest sourced from reference TRBV5-6 and TRBJ2-3, is DAGVTQSPTHLIKTRGQQVTLRCSPKSGHDTVSWYQQALGQGPQFIFQYYEEEERQRGNFPDRFSGHQFPNYSSELNVNALLLGDSALYLCASSTGLAPWQSTDTQYFGPGTRLTVL.

CDR3 protein: CASSWGTGGHRDTQYF. CDR3 sequence (DNA): TGTGCCAGCAGCTGGGGGACAGGGGGTCATAGAGATACGCAGTATTTT. The chain joins TRBV5-4 to TRBJ2-3; 11 positions match TRBD1. Trimming took 3 bases from V and 5 from J; bases not matched to a gene: 8. The CDR3 is 16 residues long. The germline gives CDR1 SGHNT, CDR2 YYREEE (reference sequence).

The chain employs TRBV4-2 and TRBJ1-1; unclear D gene. Germline assignment: CDR1 LGHNA and CDR2 YNFKEQ. This CDR3 has 16 residues. Deletions cut 0 bases from V and 5 bases from J, with 16 bases between. CDR3 protein: CASSQDLFDFGTEAFF. CDR3 sequence (DNA): TGTGCCAGCAGCCAAGACCTCTTCGATTTCGGGACTGAAGCTTTCTTT.

The chain uses TRBV4-1 and TRBJ2-5, with TRBD2 matching 9 bases. V trimming: 4 bases; J trimming: 4 bases; junction bases outside the gene matches: 19. Looked up from germline, CDR1 is MGHRA and CDR2 is YSYEKL. The length of the CDR3 is 19 residues. CDR3 nucleotide sequence: TGCGCCAGCAGCCTGTGGGGCGGGAGGGCCGAACGGCGGGGAGAGACCCAGTACTTC. Translating it yields CASSLWGGRAERRGETQYF.

This clone was seen a single time. The V and J genes are TRBV5-1 and TRBJ2-3, with 9 bases identical to TRBD1. The CDR3 covers 18 residues. The junction had 18 bases not matched to a gene; V was cut back by 4 bases and J by 6 bases. Germline V gene sequence: CDR1 SGHRS, CDR2 YFSETQ. CDR3 nucleotides: TGCGCCAGCAGCACCGGGACAGGGACGATCTTTTTGGGGGATACGCAGTATTTT. It translates to CASSTGTGTIFLGDTQYF.

CDR3 DNA: TGTGCCAGCAGCAGGACGTCGATTAATGAAAAACTGTTTTTT. Amino acids: CASSRTSINEKLFF. This sequence joins TRBV7-2 and TRBJ1-4, with D uncertain. V lost 5 bases and J 4 bases, leaving 11 bases between the germline ends. The CDR3 extends over 14 amino acids. The germline V gene has CDR1 SGHTA and CDR2 FQGNSA.

CDR3 region: CASSSGPRGFSPQHF. CDR3 nucleotides: TGTGCCAGCAGTTCCGGCCCCAGGGGATTCTCGCCCCAGCATTTT. The chain recombines TRBV28 with TRBJ1-5; tentatively, D is TRBD1 (6 bases). CDR1 is MDHEN, CDR2 SYDVKM, per germline. The CDR3 extends over 15 amino acids. Trimming cost V 4 bases and J 9 bases, with 19 bases left between them.

The chain has TRBV5-1 and TRBJ2-3; 8 bases are shared with TRBD2. The trim removed 0 bases at V and 0 bases at J, leaving 6 bases unmatched. This CDR3 has 17 amino acids. The V gene's germline CDR1 is SGHRS and CDR2 YFSETQ. The CDR3 is CASSLAGGGSSTDTQYF. The CDR3 DNA reads as TGCGCCAGCAGCTTGGCCGGCGGGGGGTCTAGCACAGATACGCAGTATTTT. Full variable domain (remainder filled in from reference TRBV5-1 and TRBJ2-3): KAGVTQTPRYLIKTRGQQVTLSCSPISGHRSVSWYQQTPGQGLQFLFEYFSETQRNKGNFPGRFSGRQFSNSRSEMNVSTLELGDSALYLCASSLAGGGSSTDTQYFGPGTRLTVL.

The V gene is TRBV4-3, the J gene TRBJ2-7, with 12 nucleotides matching TRBD1. V trimming: 2 bases; J trimming: 3 bases; junction bases outside the gene matches: 8. This CDR3 has 17 amino acids. Germline values: CDR1 LGHNA, CDR2 YSLEER. The CDR3 spells CASSQITGTGGRYEQYF. CDR3 DNA: TGCGCCAGCAGCCAAATCACCGGGACAGGGGGCCGCTACGAGCAGTACTTC.

V and J are TRBV30 and TRBJ1-2, with D hard to call. Germline CDR1 is GTSNPN and CDR2 is SVGIG (reference sequence). There are 15 residues in the CDR3. Trimming left V 0 bases short and J 4 bases short, with 15 bases between. DNA of the CDR3: TGTGCCTGGAGTGTGGTGGGCAAGGGTGGCTATGGCTACACCTTC. Protein product: CAWSVVGKGGYGYTF.

This clone was counted once. The chain couples TRBV2 to TRBJ2-3; D unresolved. CDR1 is SNHLY and CDR2 is FYNNEI in the germline V gene. V shed 10 bases and J shed 1 base, with 9 bases lying between them. The CDR3 is 12 residues long. CDR3 nucleotides: TGTGCCACGAGGCCCCGCACAGATACGCAGTATTTT. It translates to CATRPRTDTQYF.